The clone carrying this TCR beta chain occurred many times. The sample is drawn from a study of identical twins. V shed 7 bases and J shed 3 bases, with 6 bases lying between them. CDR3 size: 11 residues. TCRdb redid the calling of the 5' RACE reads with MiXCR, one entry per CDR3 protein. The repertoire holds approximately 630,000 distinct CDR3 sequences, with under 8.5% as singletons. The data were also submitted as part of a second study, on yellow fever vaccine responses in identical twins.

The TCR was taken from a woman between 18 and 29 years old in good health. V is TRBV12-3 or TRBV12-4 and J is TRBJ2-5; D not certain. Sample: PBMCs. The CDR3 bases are TGTGCCAGCAAGGGTGAAGAGACCCAGTACTTC. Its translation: CASKGEETQYF.